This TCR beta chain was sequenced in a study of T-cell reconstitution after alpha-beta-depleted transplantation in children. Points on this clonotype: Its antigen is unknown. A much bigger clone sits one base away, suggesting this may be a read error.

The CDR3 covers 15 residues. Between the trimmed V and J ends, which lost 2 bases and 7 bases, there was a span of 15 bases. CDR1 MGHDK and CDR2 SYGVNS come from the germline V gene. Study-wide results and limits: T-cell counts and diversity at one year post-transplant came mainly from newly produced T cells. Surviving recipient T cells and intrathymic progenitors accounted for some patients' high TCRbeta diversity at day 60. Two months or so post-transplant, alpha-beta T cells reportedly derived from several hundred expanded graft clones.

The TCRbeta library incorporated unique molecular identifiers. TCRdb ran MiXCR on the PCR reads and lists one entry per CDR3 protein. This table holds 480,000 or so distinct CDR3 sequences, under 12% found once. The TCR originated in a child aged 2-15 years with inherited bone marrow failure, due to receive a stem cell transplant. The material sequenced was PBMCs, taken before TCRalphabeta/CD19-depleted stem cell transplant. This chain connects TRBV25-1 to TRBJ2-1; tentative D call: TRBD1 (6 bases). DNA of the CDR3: TGTGCCAGCAGTGAAGTAGAAGGGGGAAGGAATGAGCAGTTCTTC. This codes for CASSEVEGGRNEQFF. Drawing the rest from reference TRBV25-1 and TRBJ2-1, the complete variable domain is EADIYQTPRYLVIGTGKKITLECSQTMGHDKMYWYQQDPGMELHLIHYSYGVNSTEKGDLSSESTVSRIRTEHFPLTLESARPSHTSQYLCASSEVEGGRNEQFFGPGTRLTVL.